Listed below are T cell receptor beta chains from one sample, sequenced in a study of response to subunit inactivated influenza vaccine. Each CDR3 protein gets one entry after TCRdb re-called the RT-PCR reads with MiXCR. The sample consists of 600,000 to 850,000 distinct CDR3 sequences, around 15% of them appearing once. The sample here was PBMCs from blood, taken around two weeks before vaccination. These receptors all stem from a middle-aged man who received an inactivated influenza vaccine. Both conserved end residues are trimmed from each CDR3. Each record gives: V gene, J gene, CDR3 protein.

V gene: TRBV20-1; J gene: TRBJ2-1; CDR3 protein: SAMLAGVNEQF
V gene: TRBV20-1; J gene: TRBJ1-5; CDR3 protein: SARVGTGINQPQH
V gene: TRBV20-1; J gene: TRBJ1-6; CDR3 protein: SAIVPTEPSPLH
V gene: TRBV11-2; J gene: TRBJ2-2; CDR3 protein: ASSLGVQWDTGELF
V gene: TRBV20-1; J gene: TRBJ2-7; CDR3 protein: SASQTSYNEQY
V gene: TRBV28; J gene: TRBJ2-3; CDR3 protein: ASSLKLYTQY
V gene: TRBV10-3; J gene: TRBJ1-1; CDR3 protein: AISVRVRGTEAF
V gene: TRBV10-3; J gene: TRBJ1-1; CDR3 protein: AVSGGSSTEAF
V gene: TRBV28; J gene: TRBJ2-3; CDR3 protein: ASRGAGKSSTDTQY
V gene: TRBV3-1; J gene: TRBJ2-7; CDR3 protein: ASSQEGGFGEQY
V gene: TRBV28; J gene: TRBJ1-6; CDR3 protein: ASSPTSDRTIH
V gene: TRBV29-1; J gene: TRBJ2-1; CDR3 protein: SVGSYNEQF
V gene: TRBV6-6; J gene: TRBJ2-1; CDR3 protein: ASSHRGYNEQF
V gene: TRBV11-2; J gene: TRBJ2-2; CDR3 protein: ASSPQPVTGGIGELF
V gene: TRBV4-3; J gene: TRBJ2-2; CDR3 protein: ASSQAPDTGELF
V gene: TRBV27; J gene: TRBJ2-2; CDR3 protein: ASSLRGQGRTGELF
V gene: TRBV9; J gene: TRBJ2-3; CDR3 protein: ASSVAATGSTDTQY
V gene: TRBV5-5; J gene: TRBJ2-3; CDR3 protein: ASSWEQGSTDTQY
V gene: TRBV18; J gene: TRBJ2-5; CDR3 protein: ASSPPQGYQETQY
V gene: TRBV6-2/TRBV6-3; J gene: TRBJ1-5; CDR3 protein: ASSYSRGAQH
V gene: TRBV11-2; J gene: TRBJ2-3; CDR3 protein: ASSLVSNLAGPGLDTQY
V gene: TRBV5-6; J gene: TRBJ2-7; CDR3 protein: ASSATGGVRYEQY
V gene: TRBV6-5; J gene: TRBJ2-4; CDR3 protein: ASSYQALAKNIQY
V gene: TRBV7-9; J gene: TRBJ2-1; CDR3 protein: ASSLFRGNYNEQF
V gene: TRBV12-3/TRBV12-4; J gene: TRBJ2-1; CDR3 protein: TSSRYGPGLAGGQSEQF
V gene: TRBV2; J gene: TRBJ2-2; CDR3 protein: AFYKTGANTGELF
V gene: TRBV7-8; J gene: TRBJ2-2; CDR3 protein: ASSLQLAGGGELF
V gene: TRBV20-1; J gene: TRBJ2-1; CDR3 protein: SARDWTSAFYEQF
V gene: TRBV29-1; J gene: TRBJ2-3; CDR3 protein: SVVTDTQY
V gene: TRBV12-3/TRBV12-4; J gene: TRBJ1-2; CDR3 protein: ASSSRTGGGYGYT
V gene: TRBV29-1; J gene: TRBJ2-3; CDR3 protein: SVQGVSGRGGTDTQY
V gene: TRBV12-3/TRBV12-4; J gene: TRBJ1-6; CDR3 protein: ASSLVRGLLH
V gene: TRBV6-1; J gene: TRBJ1-2; CDR3 protein: ASSEVTGGSYGYT
V gene: TRBV6-1; J gene: TRBJ1-5; CDR3 protein: ASSEGTGGNFQPQH
V gene: TRBV3-1; J gene: TRBJ2-7; CDR3 protein: ASSPRTSGMNEQY
V gene: TRBV4-2; J gene: TRBJ2-1; CDR3 protein: ASRLTSGGENEQF
V gene: TRBV7-6; J gene: TRBJ2-2; CDR3 protein: ASSGQENTGELF
V gene: TRBV20-1; J gene: TRBJ2-1; CDR3 protein: SASFSLAGGEQF
V gene: TRBV28; J gene: TRBJ1-2; CDR3 protein: ASSLSEGANYGYT
V gene: TRBV7-2; J gene: TRBJ1-6; CDR3 protein: ASSLDGDRISPLH
V gene: TRBV4-3; J gene: TRBJ1-4; CDR3 protein: ASSQVLRTNEKLF
V gene: TRBV12-3/TRBV12-4; J gene: TRBJ1-1; CDR3 protein: ASSLYRGVEAF